These 8 T cell receptor beta chains were all obtained from the same sample, sequenced in a study of shared clonotypes between healthy human individuals. Assay used: immunoSEQ multiplex PCR; TCRdb lists only in-frame clones, some missing. The data hold 2 million to 2.5 million clones, with roughly 93% observed a single time. The specimen sequenced was naive CD4+ T cells from PBMCs. This sample's subset: CD45RA+ positively selected. The receptor set was obtained from a man aged 18 to 30 in good health. Some clones in this sample may be carry-over from other donors' samples.

The V call is TRBV29-1, the J call TRBJ2-7; D may be TRBD2 (7 bases). V dropped 7 bases and J dropped 6 bases, with 22 bases sitting between them. The CDR3 sequence is 14 residues long. Germline V gene data show CDR1 as SQVTM and CDR2 as ANQGSEA. The CDR3 region has the DNA TGCAGCGCCTCAGGGGCGCGGGGGTTGGTCGAGCAGTACTTC. This gives the protein CSASGARGLVEQYF.

The chain couples TRBV6-1 to TRBJ1-2, with D possibly matching TRBD1 (5 bases). From germline, CDR1 is MNHNS and CDR2 SASEGT. The CDR3 contains 15 residues. Trimming shortened V by 2 bases and J by 4 bases, and 14 bases separated the two germline ends. CDR3 residues: CASSESGTYTYGYTF. CDR3 in DNA: TGTGCCAGCAGTGAATCCGGGACGTACACCTATGGCTACACCTTC.

The chain links TRBV7-2 to TRBJ2-7; 9 bases agree with TRBD2. The CDR3 runs 15 residues. Looked up from germline, CDR1 is SGHTA and CDR2 is FQGNSA. V lost 1 base, J lost 4 bases, and 5 bases stayed unmatched. The CDR3 region is CASSLVATSGYEQYF. The CDR3 nucleotides read TGTGCCAGCAGCTTAGTAGCGACTAGCGGTTACGAGCAGTACTTC.

The V and J genes are TRBV14 and TRBJ2-7, with a weak D call TRBD1 (6 bases). The V end was cut by 4 bases, the J end by 1 base, with 8 bases between. Germline lookup yields CDR1 SGHDN and CDR2 FVKESK. The CDR3 covers 13 residues. The CDR3 DNA follows: TGTGCCAGCAGCCGGGACATTTCCTACGAGCAGTACTTC. Its protein is CASSRDISYEQYF.

This chain connects TRBV6-1 to TRBJ2-7; either TRBD1 or TRBD2 may supply D (5 bases each). CDR1 is MNHNS and CDR2 is SASEGT in the germline V gene. V was pared by 3 bases and J by 7 bases, with 13 bases between. The CDR3 has 13 amino acids. CDR3 bases: TGTGCCAGCAGTGAGCAGGGTCCGGGGGAGCAGTACTTC. Translating it yields CASSEQGPGEQYF.

The chain joins TRBV4-3 to TRBJ2-5; 8 nucleotides agree with TRBD2. CDR1 and CDR2 (germline): LGHNA, YSLEER. V shed 1 base and J 2 bases; nucleotides not matched to a gene: 3. The CDR3 consists of 15 residues. The CDR3 reads CASSQAAGVQETQYF. Here the CDR3 DNA reads TGCGCCAGCAGCCAAGCAGCGGGGGTACAAGAGACCCAGTACTTC.

On this clone itself: Other DNA sequences in the same sample also yield this CDR3. J is TRBJ2-7 and V is TRBV5-6; D assignment may be TRBD1 or TRBD2 (6 bases each). Germline-derived CDR1 and CDR2 are SGHDT and YYEEEE. This CDR3 has 15 amino acids. V was pared by 3 bases and J by 0 bases, with 13 bases between. In nucleotides, the CDR3 is TGTGCCAGCAGCTCTACAGGGAGGTCCTCCTACGAGCAGTACTTC. Its translation: CASSSTGRSSYEQYF.

J is TRBJ2-2 and V is TRBV19, with 7 bases identical to TRBD2. Germline V CDR1 and CDR2: LNHDA, SQIVND (reference sequence). This CDR3 has 15 amino acids. J was trimmed by 7 bases and V by 9 bases; bases with no gene match: 14. The CDR3 region is CARGDGRMCGGELFF. The CDR3 DNA follows: TGTGCCAGAGGGGACGGGAGGATGTGTGGCGGGGAGCTGTTTTTT.